This TCR beta chain was recovered during a study of beta chain features in type 1 diabetes. Study observations and caveats: Shortening that was moderate but significant affected the TCRB CDR3s of Type 1 diabetes patients in all four CD4+ subsets. The study notes PCR might favor shorter templates equally in patients and controls. Any HLA type influence on TCRB rearrangement was left unresolved here.

This clone has more than one count but fewer than ten. Its matching antigen is unknown. V was cut by 4 bases and J by 8 bases, with 21 bases left in between. Per the germline V gene, CDR1 is MGHRA and CDR2 is YSYEKL. The CDR3 has 16 residues. A CD45RO/CCR7/CD25/CD127/CD95/CD27 panel sorted naive, central memory, regulatory and stem cell-like memory CD4+ cells. Sorted populations were all over 98% pure. The sequenced template was cDNA made from the entire isolated RNA. Clones were sequenced by immunoSEQ multiplex PCR, and TCRdb holds only the in-frame ones, with some missing. Of some 700,000 clones listed, roughly 13% are singletons.

The TCR sequence derives from a man aged 18 to 29 with type 1 diabetes. The sequenced sample was naive CD4+ T cells from blood. This chain connects TRBV4-1 to TRBJ2-1, with D tentatively TRBD1 or TRBD2 (5 bases each). CDR3 loop: CASSLIGTVNRDEQFF. CDR3 nucleotides: TGCGCCAGCAGCCTCATCGGGACGGTTAATCGAGATGAGCAGTTCTTC.